This T cell receptor beta chain was sequenced for a study of OX40 agonist ivuxolimab in advanced cancers. Overall study: Head and neck, renal cell, melanoma or hepatocellular carcinoma were the cancers that dose-escalation patients had. Participants, around 80% male, averaged roughly 60 years of age, ranging from roughly 20 to 85.

Points from the study as a whole: Patients with a partial response at 0.1-3.0 mg/kg had among the lowest clonal expansion.

This table comes from immunoSEQ multiplex PCR, and its TCRdb copy is limited to in-frame clones, with some not included. The data contain about 76,000 clones, less than 90% of them singletons. The CDR3 consists of 15 residues. V shed 6 bases and J 6 bases; nucleotides not matched to a gene: 13. The germline V gene encodes CDR1 SNHLY and CDR2 FYNNEI. In the case of this clone: What it binds is not known.

The TCR originated in an adult with an advanced solid tumor such as melanoma, head and neck, liver or kidney cancer. This sequence joins TRBV2 and TRBJ1-1; 7 bases map to TRBD1. The sequenced sample was CD4+ or CD8+ T cells sorted from blood, obtained in a trial of the OX40 agonist ivuxolimab. The CDR3 nucleotides are TGTGCCAGCAGGGTTTTGCGACAGGGCCGTGCTGAAGCTTTCTTT. It is translated as CASRVLRQGRAEAFF.